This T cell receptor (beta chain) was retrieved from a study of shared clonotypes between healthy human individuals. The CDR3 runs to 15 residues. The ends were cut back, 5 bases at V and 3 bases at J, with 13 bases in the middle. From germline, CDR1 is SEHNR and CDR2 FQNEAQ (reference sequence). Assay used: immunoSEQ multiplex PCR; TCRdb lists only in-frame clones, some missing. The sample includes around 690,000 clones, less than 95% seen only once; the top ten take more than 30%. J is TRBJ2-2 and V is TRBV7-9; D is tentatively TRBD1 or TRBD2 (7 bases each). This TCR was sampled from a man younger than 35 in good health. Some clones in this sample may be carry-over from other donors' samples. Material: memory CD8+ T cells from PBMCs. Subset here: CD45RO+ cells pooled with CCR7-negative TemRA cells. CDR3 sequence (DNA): TGTGCCAGCAGCCCGACAGGGAGGGACACCGGGGAGCTGTTTTTT. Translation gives CASSPTGRDTGELFF.